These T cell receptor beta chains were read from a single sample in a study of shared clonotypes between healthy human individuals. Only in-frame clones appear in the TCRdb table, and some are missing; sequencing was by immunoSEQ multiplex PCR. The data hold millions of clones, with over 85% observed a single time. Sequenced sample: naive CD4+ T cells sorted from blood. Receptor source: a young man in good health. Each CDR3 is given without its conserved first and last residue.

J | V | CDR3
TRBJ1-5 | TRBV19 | ASTFPNQPQH
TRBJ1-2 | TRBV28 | ASSSYGYT
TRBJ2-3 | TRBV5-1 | ASSPGQGLTDTQY
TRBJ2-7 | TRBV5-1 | ASSLGGLAGGNEQY
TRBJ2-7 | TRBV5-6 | ASSVGSRSYEQY
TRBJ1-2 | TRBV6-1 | ASSGRQGVRGYT
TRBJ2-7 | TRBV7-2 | ASSLGLASSYEQY
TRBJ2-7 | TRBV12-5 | ASGLATGGLEQY
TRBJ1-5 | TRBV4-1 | ASSQGRSSNQPQH
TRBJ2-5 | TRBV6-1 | ASSEGGRSGRWVETQY
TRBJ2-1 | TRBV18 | ASSPLLAGAYNEQF
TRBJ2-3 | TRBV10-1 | ASSGQGSQY
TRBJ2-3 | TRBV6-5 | ASSQLRRDTQY
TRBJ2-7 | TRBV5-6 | ASSLRRTYEQY
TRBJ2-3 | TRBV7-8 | ASSLASGGTDTQY
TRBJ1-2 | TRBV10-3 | AISDPREGRNGYT
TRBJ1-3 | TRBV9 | ASSVQGVWRNTIY
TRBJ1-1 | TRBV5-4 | ASSPKQGLGTEAF
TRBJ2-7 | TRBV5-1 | ASSRTGVYEQY
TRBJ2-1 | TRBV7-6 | ASSLIQREGIEQF
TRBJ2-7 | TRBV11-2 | ASSSPLAGGPMNEQY
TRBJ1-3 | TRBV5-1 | ASSPGQLSGNTIY
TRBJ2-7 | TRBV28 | ASSLSPGQGSSEQY
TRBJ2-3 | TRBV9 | ASKGRTDTQY
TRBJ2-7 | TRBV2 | ASNRGSYEQY
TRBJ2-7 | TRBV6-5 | ASTSTAYEQY
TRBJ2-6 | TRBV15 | ATSRGTSPNSGANVLT
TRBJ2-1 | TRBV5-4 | ASSLTVWWGDVDEQF
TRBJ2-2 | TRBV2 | ASSRQGRNTGELF
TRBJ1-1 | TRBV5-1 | ASSLSSGGAEAF
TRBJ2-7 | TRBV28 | ASRSHRGTYEQY
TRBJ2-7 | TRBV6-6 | ASSPRSNEQY
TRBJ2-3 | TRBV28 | ASTSSGGDTQY
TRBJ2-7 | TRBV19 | ASSAWDSSYEQY
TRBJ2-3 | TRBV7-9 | ASSGPGTVADTQY
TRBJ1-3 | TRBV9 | ASSVAEGPSSGNTIY
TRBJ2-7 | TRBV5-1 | ASSDPPGLTEQY
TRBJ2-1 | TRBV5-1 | ASSLGSWLAGGYNEQF
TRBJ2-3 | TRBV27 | ASSVYGQGSDTQY
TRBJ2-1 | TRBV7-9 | ASSLVGGTSYNEQF
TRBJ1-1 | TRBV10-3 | AISDSTEAF
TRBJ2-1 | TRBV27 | ASTGLAGAGRSTNEQF
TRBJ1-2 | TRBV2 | ASSRNLGYGYT
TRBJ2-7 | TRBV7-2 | ASSLEAGRSEQY
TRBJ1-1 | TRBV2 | ASHGDRGEAF
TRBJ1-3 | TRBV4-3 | ASSQGRGGSPSGNTIY
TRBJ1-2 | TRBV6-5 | ASRTGATYGYT
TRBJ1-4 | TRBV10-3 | AISDLGGNEKLF
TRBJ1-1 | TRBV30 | AWSPDREAF
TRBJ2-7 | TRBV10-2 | ASSEQDRATYEQY
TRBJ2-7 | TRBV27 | ASRAIAGGYEQY
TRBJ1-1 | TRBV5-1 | ASSPGQANTEAF
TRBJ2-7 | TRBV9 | ASSVAFGQGANEQY